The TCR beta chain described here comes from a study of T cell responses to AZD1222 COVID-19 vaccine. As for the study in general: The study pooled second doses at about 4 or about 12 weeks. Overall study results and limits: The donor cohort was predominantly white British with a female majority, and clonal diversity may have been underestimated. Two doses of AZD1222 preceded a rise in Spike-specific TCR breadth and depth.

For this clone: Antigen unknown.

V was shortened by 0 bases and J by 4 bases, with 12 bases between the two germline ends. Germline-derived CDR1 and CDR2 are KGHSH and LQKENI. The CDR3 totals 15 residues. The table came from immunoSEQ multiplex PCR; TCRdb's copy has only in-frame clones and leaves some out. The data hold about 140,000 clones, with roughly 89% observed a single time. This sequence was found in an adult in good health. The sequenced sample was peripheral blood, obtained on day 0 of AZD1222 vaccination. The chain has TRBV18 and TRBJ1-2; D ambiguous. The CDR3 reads CASSPPEGISYGYTF. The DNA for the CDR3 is TGTGCCAGCTCACCACCAGAGGGTATAAGCTATGGCTACACCTTC.